In its sample, the clone carrying this T cell receptor beta chain was seen once. The antigen is undetermined. The length of the CDR3 is 16 residues. Germline V gene sequence: CDR1 LNHDA, CDR2 SQIVND (reference sequence). Trimming took 7 bases from V and 3 from J; bases not matched to a gene: 7. The record originates from a study of CD8 T cells in Susac syndrome. Study outcomes and limitations: Individuals included in the TCR sequencing and HLA analysis were acknowledged by the study to be relatively few in number.

The TEMRA cells underwent FACS enrichment, while the CD8+ and CD4+ T cells underwent negative isolation. Random hexamers primed reverse transcription of about 0.5 to 1 ug RNA. The method of amplification for TCR beta CDR3 was immunoSEQ multiplex PCR, covering 54 Vbeta and 13 Jbeta. TCRdb called the immunoSEQ multiplex PCR reads again in MiXCR, with one record for every CDR3 protein. The sample consists of approximately 110,000 distinct CDR3 sequences, about 95% of them appearing once. The rearrangement joins TRBV19 to TRBJ2-1, with TRBD2 matching over 12 bases. Sequenced: CD4+ T cells from PBMCs. The sequence came from a human donor in good health. CDR3 nucleotides: TGTGCCAGTACACCAAGGACTAGCGGGGACTACAATGAGCAGTTCTTC. It is translated as CASTPRTSGDYNEQFF.